Detailed here is one T cell receptor (beta chain). Antigen unknown. Splitting of each subset's genomic DNA was done evenly across several immunoSEQ plates. Every unsorted PBMC PCR replicate was loaded with 250 to 300 ng DNA, about 30,000 T cell genomes. Here immunoSEQ multiplex PCR was the method, and the copy in TCRdb shows in-frame clones only, minus some. The sample carries hundreds of thousands of clones, about 85% recorded once. This specimen comes from a study of shared clonotypes between healthy human individuals. Whole-study results and caveats: In this cohort, only blood was sampled, and tissue repertoires likely differ. Limited genetic and exposure-history diversity came from having few donors.

Germline CDR1 SGHAT, CDR2 FQNNGV. The CDR3 extends over 15 amino acids. The V gene end was trimmed by 5 bases and the J gene end by 2 bases; junction bases not matched to a gene: 6. This chain connects TRBV11-2 to TRBJ2-1; the match to TRBD2 covers 7 bases. Sequenced input: PBMCs. The clonotype originates from a woman in her thirties or forties in good health. Some clones in this sample may be carry-over from other donors' samples. The CDR3 sequence is CASSPALAPYNEQFF. DNA for the CDR3: TGTGCCAGCAGCCCAGCACTAGCGCCCTACAATGAGCAGTTCTTC. The full variable domain, in which reference TRBV11-2 and TRBJ2-1 provide the parts outside the CDR3, is EAGVAQSPRYKIIEKRQSVAFWCNPISGHATLYWYQQILGQGPKLLIQFQNNGVVDDSQLPKDRFSAERLKGVDSTLKIQPAKLEDSAVYLCASSPALAPYNEQFFGPGTRLTVL.